This T cell receptor (beta chain) was sequenced during a study of a mutant IDH1 vaccine in newly diagnosed glioma. The wider study: Either 4-6 weeks after radiotherapy alone or alongside temozolomide, vaccination was begun. Therapy received beforehand was radiotherapy, temozolomide, or both, with most patients given both. Notes on the study in general: Apparently unrelated to pseudoprogression were changes in the top peripheral T cell clonotypes.

Of note for this clone: As yet, its antigen is unknown.

Trimming took 0 bases from V and 7 from J, leaving 26 bases between them. The germline CDR1 and CDR2 sequences are SGDLS and YYNGEE. The CDR3 consists of 19 residues. The time point was: week 5, during vaccination. Each dose of the vaccine consisted of 300 ug of mutant IDH1 20-mer peptide, with topical imiquimod. Assay: immunoSEQ multiplex PCR; the TCRdb copy retains only in-frame clones and omits some. Seen here are around 40,000 clones, roughly 79% observed once, and the top ten hold around 10%. The V call is TRBV9, the J call TRBJ1-5, with D possibly being TRBD1 (6 bases). This TCR derives from a man aged 50 or older with glioma. Material: PBMCs, obtained from a glioma patient whose treatment included an IDH1 peptide vaccine. The CDR3 DNA follows: TGTGCCAGCAGCGTAGCTCGGTTCTTGGTTCAGGGGTCAAGGCAGCCCCAGCATTTT. Translated: CASSVARFLVQGSRQPQHF.